The rows below give T cell receptor beta chains drawn from one sample of a study of T cells after yellow fever vaccination. TCRdb independently ran MiXCR on the 5' RACE reads; one entry per CDR3 protein. The sample holds around 70,000 distinct CDR3 sequences, approximately 7% seen once. The sample here was CD8+ T cells sorted from PBMCs, taken about 5 days after the first yellow fever vaccination. These receptors were collected from a man younger than 35 who received the YFV17D yellow fever vaccine. CDR3s include the opening cysteine and the closing phenylalanine or tryptophan. Fields, in order: J gene, D gene, V gene, clone size, CDR3 DNA, CDR3 protein. D genes are given only for firm matches. For some rows the clone size is stated as once, few or many, or as a class when expanded; others skip it.

TRBJ1-1 | TRBD1 | TRBV2 | few | TGTGCCAGCAGTCTCAGACAGGGAAACACTGAAGCTTTCTTT | CASSLRQGNTEAFF
TRBJ1-5 | . | TRBV18 | few | TGTGCCAGCTCACCTCGAGGGGGTGTGAGCAATCAGCCCCAGCATTTT | CASSPRGGVSNQPQHF
TRBJ2-5 | . | TRBV6-5 | few | TGTGCCAGCAGTTATGGGCCAGCCCAGACCCAGTACTTC | CASSYGPAQTQYF
TRBJ2-2 | TRBD1 | TRBV7-3 | . | TGTGCCAGCAGGACAGGGACCGCAAGCACCGGGGAGCTGTTTTTT | CASRTGTASTGELFF
TRBJ2-1 | TRBD2 | TRBV5-5 | . | TGTGCCAGCAGCTTTAGCGGGGGTGCAAGTGATGAGCAGTTCTTC | CASSFSGGASDEQFF
TRBJ2-1 | TRBD1 | TRBV27 | . | TGTGCCAGCAGTCGCCTGGGACAGGGGGGATTCAATGAGCAGTTCTTC | CASSRLGQGGFNEQFF
TRBJ2-1 | . | TRBV28 | . | TGTGCCAGCAGTTTCAACGTCGGCGTGGAGGTCAAGGAGCAGTTCTTC | CASSFNVGVEVKEQFF
TRBJ2-3 | TRBD2 | TRBV12-3/TRBV12-4 | many | TGTGCCAGCAGGACCAGACCGGGACTAGCGGGGGGGCCGAAAACAGATACGCAGTATTTT | CASRTRPGLAGGPKTDTQYF
TRBJ2-5 | TRBD2 | TRBV4-1 | . | TGCGCCAGCAGCCTCGGGACTAGCGGGCGAGAGACCCAGTACTTC | CASSLGTSGRETQYF
TRBJ1-2 | TRBD1 | TRBV6-4 | . | TGTGCCAGCAGGCAACGTGGGGACAGGGGGAACTATGGCTACACCTTC | CASRQRGDRGNYGYTF
TRBJ2-1 | . | TRBV20-1 | few | TGCAGTCCCCGAGTAGCGGATTACAATGAGCAGTTCTTC | CSPRVADYNEQFF
TRBJ2-1 | . | TRBV4-1 | many | TGCGCCAGCAGCCAAGTTTGGAATGACGGGTTGTCGGGTCGGTCTAACGAGCAGTTCTTC | CASSQVWNDGLSGRSNEQFF
TRBJ2-3 | . | TRBV19 | . | TGTGCCAGTAGTATTCGGGGTGCTAGCACAGATACGCAGTATTTT | CASSIRGASTDTQYF
TRBJ2-6 | . | TRBV10-2 | few | TGCGCCAGCAGCGGACCCCTTGGGCGCTCTGGGGCCAACGTCCTGACTTTC | CASSGPLGRSGANVLTF
TRBJ1-3 | . | TRBV2 | . | TGTGCCAGCAGCGGCCCCTCTCCAGACGGATCTGGAAACACCATATATTTT | CASSGPSPDGSGNTIYF
TRBJ2-3 | TRBD2 | TRBV9 | . | TGTGCCAGCAGCGGCGACGGGGGGGGCACAGATACGCAGTATTTT | CASSGDGGGTDTQYF
TRBJ2-1 | TRBD2 | TRBV7-9 | few | TGTGCCAGCAGCCGATCCGGTGTGATAGCGGGACACAATGAGCAGTTCTTC | CASSRSGVIAGHNEQFF
TRBJ2-1 | . | TRBV7-6 | . | TGTGCCAGCAGCCCGAGGGGATCTTCCTACAATGAGCAGTTCTTC | CASSPRGSSYNEQFF
TRBJ2-1 | . | TRBV7-3 | few | TGTGCCAGCAGCTTAAGTTTGAACTCCTACAATGAGCAGTTCTTC | CASSLSLNSYNEQFF
TRBJ1-5 | . | TRBV12-3/TRBV12-4 | . | TGTGCCAGCAGTTTATGGGGAAGTGGCCAGCCCCAGCATTTT | CASSLWGSGQPQHF
TRBJ2-5 | . | TRBV7-9 | . | TGTGCCAGCAGCTTCGAAGTCCTCAGGGGCCCGGGGGAGACCCAGTACTTC | CASSFEVLRGPGETQYF
TRBJ2-1 | TRBD2 | TRBV4-2 | many | TGTGCCAGCAGCCAAGAGGGGCTAGCGGGGAATGAGCAGTTCTTC | CASSQEGLAGNEQFF
TRBJ1-1 | TRBD1 | TRBV12-3/TRBV12-4 | many | TGTGCCAGCAGTTCATCCGGGACAGCGGAAGAAGCTTTCTTT | CASSSSGTAEEAFF
TRBJ1-3 | . | TRBV7-6 | few | TGTGCCAGCAGCTTAGGAAACCCCTCTGGAAACACCATATATTTT | CASSLGNPSGNTIYF
TRBJ2-5 | . | TRBV12-3/TRBV12-4 | few | TGTGCCAGCAGTTTGACAGAGACCCAAGAGACCCAGTACTTC | CASSLTETQETQYF
TRBJ2-1 | . | TRBV5-1 | . | TGCGCCAGCAGCCGTGGGACTGGAGACAATGAGCAGTTCTTC | CASSRGTGDNEQFF
TRBJ2-1 | . | TRBV20-1 | . | TGCAGTGTCTGCGGGGACAATGAGCAGTTCTTC | CSVCGDNEQFF
TRBJ2-2 | . | TRBV6-4 | many | TGTGCCAGCAGTGAGGGGACCGGGGAGCTGTTTTTT | CASSEGTGELFF
TRBJ1-6 | TRBD1 | TRBV10-3 | . | TGTGCCATCAGCGAGGACAGGGGATCCTATAATTCACCCCTCCACTTT | CAISEDRGSYNSPLHF
TRBJ2-1 | . | TRBV10-3 | many | TGTGCCATCAGTGGGGACGAGGCAGTCCATCACAATGAGCAGTTCTTC | CAISGDEAVHHNEQFF
TRBJ2-3 | . | TRBV7-9 | few | TGTGCCAGCAGCTCCAGAGGGATAAAGGGAAGGACAGATACGCAGTATTTT | CASSSRGIKGRTDTQYF
TRBJ2-3 | TRBD2 | TRBV27 | many | TGTGCCAGCAGCTACCTAGCGGGGGGCGTGTATAGCACAGATACGCAGTATTTT | CASSYLAGGVYSTDTQYF
TRBJ1-2 | . | TRBV12-5 | many | TGTGCTAGTGGTTTGTTTGCAGGGGATAACTATGGCTACACCTTC | CASGLFAGDNYGYTF
TRBJ1-4 | . | TRBV4-1 | many | TGCGCCAGCAGCCATTCACCCCGGGGTGAAAAACTGTTTTTT | CASSHSPRGEKLFF
TRBJ1-1 | TRBD1 | TRBV20-1 | many | TGCAGTGCGAAGACAGGGACTGAAGCTTTCTTT | CSAKTGTEAFF
TRBJ2-7 | . | TRBV4-1 | . | TGCGCCAGCAGCCAAGGAGTAGGACGCTTATACGAGCAGTACTTC | CASSQGVGRLYEQYF
TRBJ2-1 | TRBD2 | TRBV7-2 | . | TGTGCCAGCAGCTTAGAGGCACTAGCGGGGGGGCCTGAGCAGTTCTTC | CASSLEALAGGPEQFF
TRBJ2-1 | TRBD2 | TRBV6-5 | few | TGTGCCAGCAGTTCACTAGCGGCCTCCTACAATGAGCAGTTCTTC | CASSSLAASYNEQFF
TRBJ2-6 | . | TRBV12-3/TRBV12-4 | . | TGTGCCAGCAGCCAGCGCGGCTCTGGGGCCAACGTCCTGACTTTC | CASSQRGSGANVLTF
TRBJ2-2 | TRBD1 | TRBV29-1 | few | TGCAGCGGGCAGACAGGGGGCCGCACCGGGGAGCTGTTTTTT | CSGQTGGRTGELFF
TRBJ2-5 | . | TRBV19 | many | TGTGCCAGTGGAGCCCTACGGGAGACCCAGTACTTC | CASGALRETQYF
TRBJ2-5 | . | TRBV5-1 | few | TGCGCCAGCAGCGGGATATGGACCGATCAAGAGACCCAGTACTTC | CASSGIWTDQETQYF
TRBJ1-1 | . | TRBV10-1 | many | TGCGCCAGCAGTGAGAGTCCGGGGAATGCTGAAGCTTTCTTT | CASSESPGNAEAFF
TRBJ2-3 | TRBD2 | TRBV15 | . | TGTGCCACCAGCATAGATTATGGGCTAGCGGCTGGCACAGATACGCAGTATTTT | CATSIDYGLAAGTDTQYF
TRBJ2-1 | . | TRBV29-1 | many | TGCAGCGTTGGGTCGGAGCAGTTCTTC | CSVGSEQFF
TRBJ1-6 | . | TRBV4-1 | . | TGCGCCAGCAGCCAAGGGACAGAGGTTTCACCCCTCCACTTT | CASSQGTEVSPLHF
TRBJ2-1 | TRBD2 | TRBV12-3/TRBV12-4 | many | TGTGCCAGCAGCACACCGGGACTAGCCCACAATGAGCAGTTCTTC | CASSTPGLAHNEQFF
TRBJ2-2 | TRBD1 | TRBV29-1 | many | TGCAGCGTTGACCTCGGACAGGGGAACACCGGGGAGCTGTTTTTT | CSVDLGQGNTGELFF
TRBJ2-2 | . | TRBV9 | . | TGTGCCAGCAGCGTAGAGGTCTTAGGGACCCACAGCACCGGGGAGCTGTTTTTT | CASSVEVLGTHSTGELFF
TRBJ2-7 | . | TRBV9 | . | TGTGCCAGCAGCGTCGACAGCATTCCCTACGAGCAGTACTTC | CASSVDSIPYEQYF
TRBJ2-1 | . | TRBV4-3 | . | TGCGCCAGCAGCCAAGATCTTTATACGGGGCCTGGGTCCTACAATGAGCAGTTCTTC | CASSQDLYTGPGSYNEQFF
TRBJ2-3 | . | TRBV20-1 | . | TGCAGTGCTGAGGAAGGGCCCTTTATCGGGGCTGATACGCAGTATTTT | CSAEEGPFIGADTQYF